In this sample, the clone carrying this TCR beta chain turned up many times. The record originates from a study of cytomegalovirus exposure and HLA in healthy donors. Study background: A previous analysis identified approximately 110 million unique TCR beta sequences derived from roughly 180 million T cells.

Primers: 60 Vbeta forward and 13 Jbeta reverse. Some clones are missing from TCRdb's copy, which holds only in-frame ones; the method was immunoSEQ multiplex PCR. The sample records 120,000 or so clones, 81% being singletons. This CDR3 is 15 amino acids long. From germline, CDR1 is SEHNR and CDR2 FQNEAQ (reference sequence). Trimming removed 0 bases at V and 4 bases at J, with 9 bases between. The specimen sequenced was PBMCs. The genes are TRBV7-9 and TRBJ2-2, with D tentatively TRBD2 (5 bases). This clonotype was sampled from a man aged 18 to 29 in good health and CMV-seronegative. The DNA for the CDR3 is TGTGCCAGCAGCTTAGCTAGCGCAGGCACCGGGGAGCTGTTTTTT. This codes for CASSLASAGTGELFF.